This paragraph reports one T cell receptor beta chain. Everyone who took part was about 18 to 90 years old, and they came from 20 to 25 US areas. The sample is drawn from a study of blood T cell repertoires in COVID-19. Trimming shortened V by 6 bases and J by 4 bases, and 10 bases separated the two germline ends. The CDR3 is 13 amino acids. Germline CDR1 and CDR2: SQVTM and ANQGSEA. Data came from immunoSEQ multiplex PCR; TCRdb stores just in-frame clones and leaves some out. Here the sample spans 200,000 to 250,000 clones, 90% being singletons. The sequencing input was PBMCs or T cells enriched from blood (not recorded which). J is TRBJ1-6 and V is TRBV29-1; possible D gene TRBD1, 5 bases. The sequence was collected from a man in his thirties or forties who had been exposed to COVID-19. As DNA, the CDR3 is TGCAGCGTAGGGGCAGGATATAATTCACCCCTCCACTTT. Its protein product is CSVGAGYNSPLHF.